The present T cell receptor (beta chain) was sequenced within a study of T-cell memory formation after mild COVID-19. TCRdb processed the 5' RACE reads anew with MiXCR; each CDR3 protein has one entry. This sample has fewer than 400,000 distinct CDR3 sequences, with about 16% found just once. The sequence was obtained from a young man who had mild COVID-19 (a few samples of this study predate the infection). Cell type and time point are not known. Sequenced sample: PBMCs or a T cell subset sorted from them (not recorded which).

This CDR3 reads CASSQGGARPFF. The CDR3 nucleotides are TGTGCCAGCAGCCAAGGAGGCGCTAGGCCGTTCTTC. The rearrangement joins TRBV3-1 to TRBJ2-1; D remains unclear. Looked up from germline, CDR1 is LGHDT and CDR2 is YNNKEL (reference sequence). The V and J ends lost 1 base and 15 bases respectively, with 13 bases between them. The CDR3 loop spans 12 amino acids.